This TCR beta chain derives from a study of CD4+ T cells in melanoma. TCRdb's copy holds only in-frame clones and misses some; the assay was immunoSEQ multiplex PCR. The sample contains over 9,000 clones, about 70% of which appear only once. Germline lookup yields CDR1 SGHAT and CDR2 FQNNGV. V was cut by 5 bases and J by 0 bases, with 11 bases left in between. This CDR3 has 15 residues. V is TRBV11-2 and J is TRBJ1-3; D might be TRBD1 (6 bases). Sequencing was carried out using cells from a culture (not recorded whether cultured in vitro). The receptor comes from a human donor with melanoma. Written as DNA, the CDR3 is TGTGCCAGCAGCCCGGGACAAACCTCTGGAAACACCATATATTTT. Encoded protein: CASSPGQTSGNTIYF. The entire variable domain, with the rest obtained from reference TRBV11-2 and TRBJ1-3, is as follows: EAGVAQSPRYKIIEKRQSVAFWCNPISGHATLYWYQQILGQGPKLLIQFQNNGVVDDSQLPKDRFSAERLKGVDSTLKIQPAKLEDSAVYLCASSPGQTSGNTIYFGEGSWLTVV.